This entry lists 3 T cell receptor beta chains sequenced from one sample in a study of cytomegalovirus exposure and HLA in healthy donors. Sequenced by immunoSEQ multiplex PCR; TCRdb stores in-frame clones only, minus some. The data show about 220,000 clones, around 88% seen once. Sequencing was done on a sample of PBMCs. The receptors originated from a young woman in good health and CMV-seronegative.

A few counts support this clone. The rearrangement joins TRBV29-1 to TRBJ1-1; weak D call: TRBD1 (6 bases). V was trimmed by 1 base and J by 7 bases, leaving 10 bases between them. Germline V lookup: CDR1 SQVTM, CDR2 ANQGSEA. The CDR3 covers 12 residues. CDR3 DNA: TGCAGCGTTGAAGGGACAGAAGGTGAAGCTTTCTTT. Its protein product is CSVEGTEGEAFF. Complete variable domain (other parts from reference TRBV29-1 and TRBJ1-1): SAVISQKPSRDICQRGTSLTIQCQVDSQVTMMFWYRQQPGQSLTLIATANQGSEATYESGFVIDKFPISRPNLTFSTLTVSNMSPEDSSIYLCSVEGTEGEAFFGQGTRLTVV.

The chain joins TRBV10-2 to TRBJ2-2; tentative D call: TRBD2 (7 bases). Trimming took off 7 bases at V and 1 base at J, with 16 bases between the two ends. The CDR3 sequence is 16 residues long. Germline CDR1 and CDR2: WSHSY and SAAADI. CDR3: CASTRGGPENTGELFF. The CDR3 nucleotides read TGCGCCAGCACGAGGGGGGGGCCAGAGAACACCGGGGAGCTGTTTTTT.

CDR3 in DNA: TGTGCCAGCAGCCCGGGCCGGTACAGGGAGACCCAGTACTTC. It encodes CASSPGRYRETQYF. The chain is built from TRBV5-6 and TRBJ2-5, with TRBD1 as a possible D gene (5 bases). This CDR3 is 14 amino acids long. V was cut by 4 bases and J by 5 bases, with 15 bases left in between. Germline assignment: CDR1 SGHDT and CDR2 YYEEEE.